This TCR beta chain was profiled in a study of cytomegalovirus exposure and HLA in healthy donors. Study context: According to later analysis, the same platform produced the 120 validation and 666 first-cohort repertoires.

Trimming took off 1 base at V and 9 bases at J, with 10 bases between the two ends. There are 13 residues in the CDR3. Per the germline V gene, CDR1 is SGHVS and CDR2 is FQNEAQ. TCRdb's copy holds only in-frame clones and misses some; the assay was immunoSEQ multiplex PCR. The sample shows some 140,000 clones, approximately 82% of them seen only once. Separate from the approximately 700-subject first cohort was the approximately 130-subject validation cohort, to which the donors belonged. General study points: The TCR clusters that emerged in the first cohort tended, a later analysis found, to co-occur in the roughly 130 validation repertoires.

A remark on this clone: Its antigen is unknown.

What was sequenced was PBMCs. The TCR comes from a man in his thirties or forties in good health and CMV-seropositive. The rearrangement links TRBV7-8 to TRBJ1-5; D remains ambiguous. CDR3 protein: CASSLEDSSPQHF. CDR3 nucleotides: TGTGCCAGCAGCTTAGAAGATAGTTCGCCCCAGCATTTT.